The clone carrying this T cell receptor (beta chain) has only a few counts. Its antigen is unidentified. RNA extraction was followed by reverse transcription into cDNA, which acted as the sequencing template. Assay: immunoSEQ multiplex PCR; the TCRdb copy retains only in-frame clones and omits some. The sample shows about 13,000 clones, approximately 67% of them seen only once. Trimming took off 5 bases at V and 13 bases at J, with 14 bases between the two ends. This CDR3 is 11 amino acids long. Germline V CDR1 and CDR2: MNHNS, SASEGT. Treatment specified: oral pan-JAK inhibitor, 5-10 mg twice daily. Lesional scalp tissue (obtained by punch biopsy) and peripheral blood were collected from alopecia areata patients. This entry is derived from a study of CD8+ T cells in alopecia areata. About the study: It was 6 to 18 months of tofacitinib, and then there were 6 months off drug.

Study-level findings and limits: Clonality was higher in lesional than normal scalp, especially in alopecia totalis/universalis.

The sample in question was skin, obtained at week 4, from a patient treated with tofacitinib. This TCR was sampled from a human donor with alopecia areata. The genes are TRBV6-1 and TRBJ2-5; D uncertain. As DNA, the CDR3 is TGTGCCAGCAGTTATTCGACTTATGTGTACTTC. Residues: CASSYSTYVYF.